This T cell receptor beta chain was captured by sequencing in a study of human T cells and chemical hapten exposure. At the level of the study: An area of 2 cm by 2 cm on upper inner arm skin received 2% DPC for sensitization.

This clonotype was observed many times. TCRdb fed the RACE reads into MiXCR, producing one record per CDR3 protein. Of under 70,000 distinct CDR3 sequences listed, roughly 10% were seen once; the top ten hold approximately 4.2%. Documented time point: pre-sensitization, week 0. Treatment noted: therapeutic diphenylcyclopropenone sensitization with weekly scalp DPC. Donors, patients with alopecia ranging from 18 to 70 years old and judged suitable for DPC, provided samples. This CDR3 has 14 residues. The J segment lost 0 bases and the V segment lost 6 bases, leaving 4 bases of the junction unmatched. Germline CDR1 MNHEY, CDR2 SVGEGT.

This specimen consisted of whole blood, obtained in connection with sensitization to the hapten diphenylcyclopropenone (DPC). The genes are TRBV6-2 or TRBV6-3 and TRBJ2-7; 8 nucleotides line up with TRBD2. This sequence was found in a middle-aged woman with alopecia areata. Some clones in this sample may be carry-over from other donors' samples. CDR3 DNA: TGTGCCAGCAGCCGGGGGGGGACCTCCTACGAGCAGTACTTC. Its protein product is CASSRGGTSYEQYF.